Each of the 14 T cell receptor beta chains below was sequenced from the same sample in a study of CD8 T cells in Susac syndrome. Reverse transcription of about 0.45 to 1 ug RNA used random hexamers. In TCRdb, the immunoSEQ multiplex PCR reads were re-called with MiXCR into one record per CDR3 protein. The data show about 170,000 distinct CDR3 sequences, with about 96% seen just once and less than 0.15% held by the top ten. The specimen sequenced was CD4+ T cells from PBMCs. These TCRs come from a human donor with Susac syndrome.

The chain carries TRBV30 and TRBJ2-2; weak D call: TRBD2 (7 bases). V was trimmed by 5 bases and J by 4 bases, leaving 17 bases between them. The length of the CDR3 is 15 residues. Germline V lookup: CDR1 GTSNPN, CDR2 SVGIG (reference sequence). The CDR3 protein is CAWSLGGLVTGELFF. CDR3 DNA sequence: TGTGCCTGGTCTTTGGGGGGGCTGGTCACCGGGGAGCTGTTTTTT. Variable domain in full (rest from reference TRBV30 and TRBJ2-2): SQTIHQWPATLVQPVGSPLSLECTVEGTSNPNLYWYRQAAGRGLQLLFYSVGIGQISSEVPQNLSASRPQDRQFILSSKKLLLSDSGFYLCAWSLGGLVTGELFFGEGSRLTVL.

Here the CDR3 DNA reads TGTGCCAGCAGCTTACCACAGGGCAATCAGCCCCAGCATTTT. It yields the protein CASSLPQGNQPQHF. V is TRBV7-2 and J is TRBJ1-5; D perhaps matches TRBD1 (5 bases). From germline, CDR1 is SGHTA and CDR2 FQGNSA. Between the trimmed V and J ends, which lost 2 bases and 2 bases, there was a span of 7 bases. This CDR3 spans 14 amino acids. Full variable domain (missing parts from reference TRBV7-2 and TRBJ1-5): GAGVSQSPSNKVTEKGKDVELRCDPISGHTALYWYRQSLGQGLEFLIYFQGNSAPDKSGLPSDRFSAERTGGSVSTLTIQRTQQEDSAVYLCASSLPQGNQPQHFGDGTRLSIL.

The chain has TRBV6-5 and TRBJ1-2; 9 nucleotides agree with TRBD1. The CDR3 is made up of 15 amino acids. The ends lost 4 bases at V and 3 bases at J; junction bases unmatched: 6. Germline CDR1 MNHEY, CDR2 SVGAGI. The CDR3 bases are TGTGCCAGCAGTTCTCTGGGACAGGGTGACTATGGCTACACCTTC. This codes for CASSSLGQGDYGYTF.

This chain connects TRBV7-2 to TRBJ1-5, with a weak D call TRBD1 (5 bases). The germline CDR1 and CDR2 sequences are SGHTA and FQGNSA. Trimming removed 8 bases at V and 5 bases at J, with 13 bases between. The CDR3 loop spans 13 amino acids. CDR3 nucleotides: TGTGCCAGCTCACTCCAGGGAGATCAGCCCCAGCATTTT. This translates into CASSLQGDQPQHF.

V is TRBV20-1 and J is TRBJ1-6; D is possibly TRBD1 (6 bases). CDR3 length equals 16 residues. Germline assignment: CDR1 DFQATT and CDR2 SNEGSKA (reference sequence). Trimming removed 2 bases at V and 7 bases at J, with 18 bases between. CDR3 amino acids: CSARPPSRGYNSPLHF. The CDR3, as DNA: TGCAGTGCTAGACCCCCCAGCAGGGGTTACAATTCACCCCTCCACTTT.

The chain recombines TRBV7-2 with TRBJ2-7; D is perhaps TRBD1 (5 bases). CDR1 SGHTA and CDR2 FQGNSA come from the germline V gene. The CDR3 is made up of 15 amino acids. V gave up 3 bases and J gave up 3 bases, with 15 bases separating them. The CDR3 sequence is CASSFDSQHYYEQYF. CDR3 coding DNA: TGTGCCAGCAGCTTCGACAGTCAGCATTACTACGAGCAGTACTTC. The full variable domain, completed using reference TRBV7-2 and TRBJ2-7, is GAGVSQSPSNKVTEKGKDVELRCDPISGHTALYWYRQSLGQGLEFLIYFQGNSAPDKSGLPSDRFSAERTGGSVSTLTIQRTQQEDSAVYLCASSFDSQHYYEQYFGPGTRLTVT.

The chain links TRBV5-1 to TRBJ1-2; weak D call: TRBD1 (6 bases). This CDR3 is built from 15 residues. Germline-derived CDR1 and CDR2 are SGHRS and YFSETQ. Trimming removed 0 bases from V and 4 bases from J, with 13 bases in between. The DNA for the CDR3 is TGCGCCAGCAGCTTGGAACAGGGCGGATTCTATGGCTACACCTTC. Encoded protein: CASSLEQGGFYGYTF.

The chain links TRBV5-6 to TRBJ1-3, with a weak D call TRBD1 (5 bases). Germline CDR1 is SGHDT and CDR2 is YYEEEE. The CDR3 has 15 amino acids. V was trimmed by 6 bases and J by 4 bases, leaving 17 bases between them. CDR3 protein: CASTIGRGAGNTIYF. As DNA, the CDR3 is TGTGCCAGCACCATTGGGAGGGGCGCCGGAAACACCATATATTTT.

This clonotype turned up a few times. The CDR3: CASSLGLDETQYF. Written as DNA, the CDR3 is TGTGCCAGCTCCCTGGGACTAGACGAGACCCAGTACTTC. The chain couples TRBV18 to TRBJ2-5; 8 bases map to TRBD2. CDR1 KGHSH and CDR2 LQKENI come from the germline V gene. The trim removed 6 bases at V and 5 bases at J, leaving 5 bases unmatched. This CDR3 is 13 amino acids long.

This sequence joins TRBV7-2 and TRBJ2-7; 7 bases are a match to TRBD2. The germline CDR1 and CDR2 sequences are SGHTA and FQGNSA. Unmatched junction bases numbered 11, after V lost 5 bases and J lost 4 bases. This CDR3 spans 15 amino acids. The CDR3 DNA sequence: TGTGCCAGCAGCCCCTCCTCGGGGGGACCTTACGAGCAGTACGTC. It yields the protein CASSPSSGGPYEQYV.

The chain links TRBV28 to TRBJ1-1; 8 positions agree with TRBD1. The CDR3 has 15 residues. CDR1 MDHEN and CDR2 SYDVKM come from the germline V gene. V lost 10 bases and J lost 1; bases outside the gene matches: 11. For the CDR3, the DNA is TGTGCCATCCATGATCCCGGGACAGGGAACACTGAAGCTTTCTTT. Translated, it gives CAIHDPGTGNTEAFF.

The chain has TRBV29-1 and TRBJ2-2; a possible D gene is TRBD2 (5 bases). The CDR3 is 15 amino acids. V lost 4 bases and J 7 bases, leaving 19 bases between the germline ends. The germline V gene encodes CDR1 SQVTM and CDR2 ANQGSEA. The CDR3 loop is CSVAPASRRGGELFF. CDR3 coding DNA: TGCAGCGTTGCCCCCGCGAGTCGCCGGGGCGGGGAGCTGTTTTTT.

V usage is TRBV15 and J usage is TRBJ2-1; TRBD1 matches 7 bases. The V gene's germline CDR1 is LNHNV and CDR2 YYDKDF (reference sequence). Trimming removed 3 bases from V and 9 bases from J; junction bases left unmatched: 5. CDR3 length: 13 residues. The CDR3 region is CATSSQQGSEQFF. CDR3 bases: TGTGCCACCAGCAGCCAACAGGGGAGTGAGCAGTTCTTC.

V usage is TRBV9 and J usage is TRBJ2-3; D is unresolved. The CDR3 consists of 16 residues. Trimming left V 4 bases short and J 2 bases short, with 17 bases between. CDR1 SGDLS and CDR2 YYNGEE come from the germline V gene. CDR3 nucleotides: TGTGCCAGCAGCCCTCCAGGAAGCTTACCCACAGATACGCAGTATTTT. Amino acid sequence: CASSPPGSLPTDTQYF.